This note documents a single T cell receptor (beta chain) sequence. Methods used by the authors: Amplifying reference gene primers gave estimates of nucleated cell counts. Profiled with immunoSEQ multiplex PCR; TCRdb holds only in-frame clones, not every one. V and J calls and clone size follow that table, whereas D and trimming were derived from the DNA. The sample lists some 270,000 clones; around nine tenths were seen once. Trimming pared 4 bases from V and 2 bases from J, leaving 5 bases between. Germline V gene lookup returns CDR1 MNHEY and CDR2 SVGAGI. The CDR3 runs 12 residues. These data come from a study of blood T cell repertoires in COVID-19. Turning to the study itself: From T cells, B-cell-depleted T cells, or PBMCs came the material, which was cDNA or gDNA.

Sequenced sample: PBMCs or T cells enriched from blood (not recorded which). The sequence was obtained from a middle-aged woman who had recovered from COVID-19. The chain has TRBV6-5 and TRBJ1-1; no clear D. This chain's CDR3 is CASSLDNTEAFF. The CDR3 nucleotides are TGTGCCAGCAGTTTAGATAACACTGAAGCTTTCTTT.